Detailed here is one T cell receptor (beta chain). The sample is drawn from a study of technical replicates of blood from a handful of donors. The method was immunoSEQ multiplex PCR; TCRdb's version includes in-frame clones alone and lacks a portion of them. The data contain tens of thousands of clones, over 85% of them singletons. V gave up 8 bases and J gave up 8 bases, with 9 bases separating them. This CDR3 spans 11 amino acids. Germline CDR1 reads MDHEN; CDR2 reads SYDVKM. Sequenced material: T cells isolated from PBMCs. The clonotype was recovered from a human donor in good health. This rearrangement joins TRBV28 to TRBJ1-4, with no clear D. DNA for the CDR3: TGTGCCAGCCGCGTCGGGGAAAAACTGTTTTTT. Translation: CASRVGEKLFF.